A single sample is the source of the 21 T cell receptor beta chains below, sequenced in a study of shared T cell receptors in the human thymus. Clones were read by immunoSEQ multiplex PCR, and TCRdb kept only the in-frame ones, dropping some. Of hundreds of thousands of clones in the sample, 88% were seen once. These records were also assigned to another study, of human thymus T cells.

Material for sequencing was thymocytes. The source of these receptors is a boy under two years old with a congenital heart defect.

This sequence joins TRBV19 and TRBJ1-2; 11 bases are a match to TRBD1. CDR1 and CDR2 from the germline V gene are LNHDA and SQIVND (reference sequence). CDR3 length equals 17 residues. Trimming cost V 0 bases and J 4 bases; bases outside gene matches: 7. CDR3 nucleotides: TGTGCCAGTAGTATAGAAGGACAGGGGGCCTTTGCCTATGGCTACACCTTC. Protein: CASSIEGQGAFAYGYTF.

V is TRBV4-3 and J is TRBJ1-1, with TRBD1 identical over 8 bases. The CDR3 has 19 amino acids. The germline V gene has CDR1 LGHNA and CDR2 YSLEER. V lost 1 base to trimming and J lost 0 bases; unmatched junction nucleotides: 13. The CDR3 region is CASSQADTGGNRMNTEAFF. CDR3 DNA sequence: TGCGCCAGCAGCCAAGCCGACACAGGGGGAAATAGGATGAACACTGAAGCTTTCTTT.

The chain uses TRBV6-5 and TRBJ2-1, with a possible D match to TRBD1 (5 bases). V was clipped by 6 bases and J by 9 bases, with 12 bases between them. CDR3 length: 12 amino acids. Germline loops: CDR1 MNHEY, CDR2 SVGAGI. Here the CDR3 DNA reads TGTGCCAGCAGCCCTACAGGCTCTGAGCAGTTCTTC. This translates into CASSPTGSEQFF.

This clone was recorded a few times. This chain uses TRBV4-2 with TRBJ2-7; D is uncertain. This CDR3 region has 14 residues. Germline assignment: CDR1 LGHNA and CDR2 YNFKEQ. Trimming left V 0 bases short and J 7 bases short, with 13 bases between. The CDR3 coding sequence is TGTGCCAGCAGCCAAGAGGAACAGCATCAGGAGCAGTACTTC. Translated, it gives CASSQEEQHQEQYF.

This clone has a single count. V is TRBV12-5 and J is TRBJ1-6; 8 nucleotides line up with TRBD1. In germline, CDR1 is LGHNT, CDR2 FRNRAP. CDR3 length: 12 residues. Trimming cost V 6 bases and J 10 bases; bases outside gene matches: 2. The CDR3, as DNA: TGTGCTAGTGGACGACAGGGGTCACCCCTCCACTTT. It specifies CASGRQGSPLHF.

V usage is TRBV7-2 and J usage is TRBJ1-4, with 8 nucleotides matching TRBD1. Trimming removed 4 bases from V and 8 bases from J; junction bases left unmatched: 9. Germline CDR1 SGHTA, CDR2 FQGNSA. The CDR3 loop spans 15 amino acids. In DNA, the CDR3 is TGTGCCAGCAGCTGGGTGACAGGGGTGGCAGAAAAACTGTTTTTT. It is translated as CASSWVTGVAEKLFF.

This clone was counted a single time. This chain joins TRBV6-1 and TRBJ1-1; 8 nucleotides line up with TRBD1. After removal of 4 bases from V and 4 bases from J, the junction contained 2 bases not matched to a gene. The germline V gene has CDR1 MNHNS and CDR2 SASEGT. The CDR3 loop spans 13 amino acids. CDR3 protein: CASSGQGCTEAFF. The CDR3 bases are TGTGCCAGCAGTGGACAGGGGTGCACTGAAGCTTTCTTT.

V and J are TRBV28 and TRBJ2-7, with 8 bases aligning to TRBD1. Germline V CDR1 and CDR2: MDHEN, SYDVKM. The CDR3 extends over 18 amino acids. V shed 2 bases, J shed 3 bases, and the junction held 15 bases outside the gene matches. Here the CDR3 reads CASSLNPKSGGHLYEQYF. CDR3 sequence (DNA): TGTGCCAGCAGTTTAAACCCGAAGTCAGGGGGCCACCTCTACGAGCAGTACTTC.

The chain combines TRBV5-1 with TRBJ2-7; 8 bases agree with TRBD2. The junction had 10 bases not matched to a gene; V was cut back by 2 bases and J by 3 bases. CDR1 is SGHRS, CDR2 YFSETQ, per germline. CDR3 length: 16 residues. DNA of the CDR3: TGCGCCAGCAGCTTCCGGTCCAGCGGGAGTCTCTACGAGCAGTACTTC. This encodes CASSFRSSGSLYEQYF.

V and J are TRBV5-1 and TRBJ2-2; 9 nucleotides match TRBD1. This CDR3 has 16 amino acids. The V and J ends lost 4 bases and 5 bases, in that order; junction bases with no gene match: 9. From germline, CDR1 is SGHRS and CDR2 YFSETQ. The CDR3 DNA reads TGCGCCAGCAGCAGGGGGACAGGGTATAAAACCGGGGAGCTGTTTTTT. This codes for CASSRGTGYKTGELFF.

The rearrangement links TRBV4-3 to TRBJ2-2, with 7 bases fitting TRBD2. The CDR3 loop spans 18 amino acids. Trimming took 1 base from V and 5 from J; bases not matched to a gene: 13. Germline CDR1 reads LGHNA; CDR2 reads YSLEER. The CDR3 bases are TGCGCCAGCAGCCAAGTTCTCAGGCGGGAGTCAAAGACCGGGGAGCTGTTTTTT. This codes for CASSQVLRRESKTGELFF.

The chain links TRBV5-6 to TRBJ2-4; D perhaps matches TRBD2 (5 bases). There are 14 residues in the CDR3. Between the trimmed V and J ends, which lost 3 bases and 4 bases, there was a span of 11 bases. Germline loops: CDR1 SGHDT, CDR2 YYEEEE. CDR3 bases: TGTGCCAGCAGCTCCGGGATTGATAAAAACATTCAGTACTTC. Amino acid sequence: CASSSGIDKNIQYF. The whole variable domain, filled in from reference TRBV5-6 and TRBJ2-4, reads DAGVTQSPTHLIKTRGQQVTLRCSPKSGHDTVSWYQQALGQGPQFIFQYYEEEERQRGNFPDRFSGHQFPNYSSELNVNALLLGDSALYLCASSSGIDKNIQYFGAGTRLSVL.

The genes are TRBV9 and TRBJ1-1, with TRBD1 matching over 7 bases. The CDR3 contains 16 residues. CDR1 and CDR2 (germline): SGDLS, YYNGEE. V trimming: 0 bases; J trimming: 7 bases; junction bases outside the gene matches: 12. The CDR3 coding sequence is TGTGCCAGCAGCGTAGTTGAAGGAAAAGGGGGCCATGAAGCTTTCTTT. Encoded protein: CASSVVEGKGGHEAFF. The variable domain in full, with the rest retrieved from reference TRBV9 and TRBJ1-1, is DSGVTQTPKHLITATGQRVTLRCSPRSGDLSVYWYQQSLDQGLQFLIQYYNGEERAKGNILERFSAQQFPDLHSELNLSSLELGDSALYFCASSVVEGKGGHEAFFGQGTRLTVV.

Here the CDR3 DNA reads TGTGCCAGCAGCCAAGCGGGAGTCTACGAGCAGTACTTC. Amino acid sequence: CASSQAGVYEQYF. The chain joins TRBV14 to TRBJ2-7, with D possibly matching TRBD2 (6 bases). This CDR3 is 13 amino acids long. The V gene's germline CDR1 is SGHDN and CDR2 FVKESK. V lost 1 base and J lost 3, with 7 bases in between.

The chain links TRBV4-3 to TRBJ1-2, with unresolved D. The germline CDR1 and CDR2 sequences are LGHNA and YSLEER. The CDR3 has 15 amino acids. Trimming pared 0 bases from V and 7 bases from J, leaving 15 bases between. CDR3 loop: CASSQERRRTPGYTF. DNA for the CDR3: TGCGCCAGCAGCCAAGAAAGGAGGCGGACTCCTGGCTACACCTTC.

This chain connects TRBV7-8 to TRBJ1-5; no definite D call. Germline assignment: CDR1 SGHVS and CDR2 FQNEAQ. V gave up 7 bases and J gave up 5 bases, with 15 bases separating them. This CDR3 is built from 14 residues. For the CDR3, the DNA is TGTGCCAGCACCGGCGGGCCGCAGGATCAGCCCCAGCATTTT. It is translated as CASTGGPQDQPQHF.

The CDR3 coding sequence is TGTGCCAGCCGGAAGGGGTTAATAACAGATACGCAGTATTTT. Translating it yields CASRKGLITDTQYF. The chain couples TRBV30 to TRBJ2-3, with D possibly being TRBD1 (5 bases). The V gene lost 8 bases and the J gene lost 3 bases, with 18 bases spanning the gap. CDR1 GTSNPN and CDR2 SVGIG come from the germline V gene (reference sequence). CDR3 length: 14 residues.

V is TRBV27 and J is TRBJ2-2; a weak D match, TRBD1 (6 bases). This CDR3 has 18 amino acids. Trimming left V 3 bases short and J 3 bases short, with 20 bases between. Germline CDR1 is MNHEY and CDR2 is SMNVEV (reference sequence). CDR3 protein: CASSFMRARDTHTGELFF. The DNA of the CDR3 is TGTGCCAGCAGTTTCATGAGGGCCCGGGACACACACACCGGGGAGCTGTTTTTT.

This clone was seen just once. The chain carries TRBV15 and TRBJ1-1; a possible D gene is TRBD1 (5 bases). The CDR3 is 17 residues long. V was shortened by 2 bases and J by 0 bases, with 16 bases between the two germline ends. The germline gives CDR1 LNHNV, CDR2 YYDKDF (reference sequence). Written as DNA, the CDR3 is TGTGCCACCAGCAGACAGACCCTCCGGGGGGTGAACACTGAAGCTTTCTTT. Protein: CATSRQTLRGVNTEAFF.

For the CDR3, the DNA is TGTGCCAGCAGTGCCCAGGGTAGAGGGGGACTAGCGGGAGGGACGTATGGGGAGCAGTACTTC. This gives the protein CASSAQGRGGLAGGTYGEQYF. The chain combines TRBV2 with TRBJ2-7; TRBD2 matches 16 bases. Per germline, CDR1 SNHLY and CDR2 FYNNEI. V was clipped by 4 bases and J by 7 bases; unmatched bases: 22. This CDR3 comprises 21 residues. The full variable domain, in which reference TRBV2 and TRBJ2-7 provide the parts outside the CDR3, is EPEVTQTPSHQVTQMGQEVILRCVPISNHLYFYWYRQILGQKVEFLVSFYNNEISEKSEIFDDQFSVERPDGSNFTLKIRSTKLEDSAMYFCASSAQGRGGLAGGTYGEQYFGPGTRLTVT.

This chain connects TRBV18 to TRBJ2-1; 10 bases line up with TRBD2. Germline V gene sequence: CDR1 KGHSH, CDR2 LQKENI. Trimming cost V 3 bases and J 2 bases; bases outside gene matches: 4. This CDR3 region has 16 residues. Written as DNA, the CDR3 is TGTGCCAGCTCACCCTCACTAGCGGGGACCTACAATGAGCAGTTCTTC. This translates into CASSPSLAGTYNEQFF.